These T cell receptor beta chains were read from a single sample in a study of blood T cell repertoires in COVID-19. Sequencing used immunoSEQ multiplex PCR; TCRdb keeps in-frame clones, though not all of them. The sample has approximately 76,000 clones; 75% to 90% are singletons. Sample: peripheral blood. Source of these receptors: a woman of 80 years or more with active or convalescent COVID-19. CDR3s leave out the opening cysteine and the closing phenylalanine or tryptophan.

J gene | V gene | CDR3 protein
TRBJ2-2 | TRBV5-6 | ASSWYQGLGTGELF
TRBJ1-5 | TRBV7-6 | ASSLAPSQYSNQPQH
TRBJ1-5 | TRBV2 | ASIRDREVLGNQPQH
TRBJ2-3 | TRBV7-3 | ASSPGLAGGDTQY
TRBJ1-1 | TRBV6-6 | ASSLYGESTEAF
TRBJ2-1 | TRBV6-4 | ASSPLQSGSGQF
TRBJ1-1 | TRBV18 | ASSPPSPVMNTEAF
TRBJ2-7 | TRBV4-3 | ASSQGRGGHEQY
TRBJ1-3 | TRBV6-5 | ASRTGRNTIY
TRBJ1-2 | TRBV9 | ASSVGGEGYGYT
TRBJ1-2 | TRBV6-5 | ATKPGQSHNYGYT
TRBJ1-2 | TRBV7-6 | ASSPHIPGTDYGYT
TRBJ1-6 | TRBV5-1 | ASSLEGQSPLH
TRBJ2-3 | TRBV30 | AWSVEAGRGSTQY
TRBJ1-6 | TRBV3-1/TRBV3-2 | ASSQAVSSYNSPLH